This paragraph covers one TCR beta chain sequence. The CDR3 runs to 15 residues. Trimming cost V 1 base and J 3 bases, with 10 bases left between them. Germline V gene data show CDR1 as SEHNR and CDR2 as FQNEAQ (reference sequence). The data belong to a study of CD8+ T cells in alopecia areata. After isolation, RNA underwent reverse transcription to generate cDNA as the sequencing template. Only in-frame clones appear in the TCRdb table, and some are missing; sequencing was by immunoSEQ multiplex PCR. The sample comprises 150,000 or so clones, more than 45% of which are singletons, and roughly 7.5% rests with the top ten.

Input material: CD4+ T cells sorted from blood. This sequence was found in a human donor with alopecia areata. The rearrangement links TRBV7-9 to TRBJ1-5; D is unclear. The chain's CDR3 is CASSLGAAFNQPQHF. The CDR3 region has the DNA TGTGCCAGCAGCTTAGGTGCTGCCTTCAATCAGCCCCAGCATTTT.